This TCR beta chain was obtained from a study of cytomegalovirus exposure and HLA in healthy donors. Measured with immunoSEQ multiplex PCR; TCRdb has only the in-frame clones, and not every one. The sample comprises more than 90,000 clones, more than 70% of which are singletons, and around 5% rests with the top ten. With regard to this clone: Its antigen is as yet unknown.

The donors belonged to the approximately 120-subject validation cohort, separate from the approximately 700-subject first cohort. Study observations and caveats: Among the CMV-associated chains, a few were confirmed in vitro as specific for CMV antigens. Reportedly, cytomegalovirus status was diagnosed with high sensitivity and specificity.

V was clipped by 3 bases and J by 4 bases; unmatched bases: 2. The germline V gene encodes CDR1 SGHKS and CDR2 YYEKEE (reference sequence). The CDR3 has 14 amino acids. The sequenced sample was PBMCs. The TCR was taken from a man between 18 and 29 years old in good health and CMV-seronegative. This chain connects TRBV5-5 to TRBJ1-2; 11 positions match TRBD1. The CDR3, as DNA: TGTGCCAGCAGCTGGGACAGGGGGAGCTATGGCTACACCTTC. It specifies CASSWDRGSYGYTF.